This T cell receptor (beta chain) was profiled in a study of T cell responses to AZD1222 COVID-19 vaccine. Using immunoSEQ multiplex PCR, the repertoire was profiled, and TCRdb retains in-frame clones only, with some absent. The sample has around 100,000 clones, roughly 87% seen once. CDR1 and CDR2 (germline): MDHEN, SYDVKM. V dropped 3 bases and J dropped 6 bases, with 16 bases sitting between them. The CDR3 spans 15 residues. Sequenced here: peripheral blood, sampled on day 0 of AZD1222 vaccination. This chain joins TRBV28 and TRBJ2-3, with no clear D. The clonotype comes from an adult in good health. The CDR3 protein is CASSLGQVDGDTQYF. The CDR3 DNA follows: TGTGCCAGCAGTTTGGGTCAGGTGGATGGGGATACGCAGTATTTT.